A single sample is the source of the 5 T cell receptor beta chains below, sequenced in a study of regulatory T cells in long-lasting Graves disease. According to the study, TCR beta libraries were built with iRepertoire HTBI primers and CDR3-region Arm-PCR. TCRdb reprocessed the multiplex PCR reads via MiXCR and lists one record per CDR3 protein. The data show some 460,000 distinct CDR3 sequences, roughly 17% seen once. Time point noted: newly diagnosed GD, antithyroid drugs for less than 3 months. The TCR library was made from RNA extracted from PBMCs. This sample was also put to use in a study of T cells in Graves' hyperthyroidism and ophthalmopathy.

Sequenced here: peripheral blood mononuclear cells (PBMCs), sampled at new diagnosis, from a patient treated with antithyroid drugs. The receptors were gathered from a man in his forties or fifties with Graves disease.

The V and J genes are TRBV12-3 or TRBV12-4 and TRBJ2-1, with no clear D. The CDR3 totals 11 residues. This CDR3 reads CASRVYNEQFF. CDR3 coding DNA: TGTGCTAGCCGGGTTTACAATGAGCAGTTCTTC.

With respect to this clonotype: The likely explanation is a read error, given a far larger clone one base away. The CDR3 bases are TGTGCCAGCACCGCCGCCGGGACTAGCGGGAGGGCGCGCGAGCAGTACTTC. It is translated as CASTAAGTSGRAREQYF. The chain combines TRBV28 with TRBJ2-7, with 16 positions matching TRBD2. Per germline, CDR1 MDHEN and CDR2 SYDVKM. Trimming removed 7 bases from V and 6 bases from J; junction bases left unmatched: 12. This CDR3 has 17 amino acids.

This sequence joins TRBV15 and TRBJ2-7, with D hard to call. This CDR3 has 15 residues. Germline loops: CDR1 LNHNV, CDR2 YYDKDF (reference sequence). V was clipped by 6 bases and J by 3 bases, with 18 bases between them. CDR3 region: CATSIGPESHYEQYF. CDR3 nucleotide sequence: TGTGCCACCAGTATCGGTCCGGAGTCCCACTACGAGCAGTACTTC.

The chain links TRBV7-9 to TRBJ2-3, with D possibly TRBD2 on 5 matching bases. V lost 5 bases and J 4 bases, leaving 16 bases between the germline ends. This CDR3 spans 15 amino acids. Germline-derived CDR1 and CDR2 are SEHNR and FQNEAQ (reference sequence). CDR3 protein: CASSATSKMADTQYF. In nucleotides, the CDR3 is TGTGCCAGCAGCGCCACTAGTAAGATGGCAGATACGCAGTATTTT.

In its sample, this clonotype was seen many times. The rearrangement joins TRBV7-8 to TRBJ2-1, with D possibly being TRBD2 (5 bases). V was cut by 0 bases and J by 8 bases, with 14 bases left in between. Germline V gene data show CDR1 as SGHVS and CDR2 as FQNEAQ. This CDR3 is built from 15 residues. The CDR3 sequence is CASSLAESSWDEQFF. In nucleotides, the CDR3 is TGTGCCAGCAGCTTAGCGGAATCTAGCTGGGATGAGCAGTTCTTC. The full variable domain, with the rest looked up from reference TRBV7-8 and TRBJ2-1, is GAGVSQSPRYKVAKRGQDVALRCDPISGHVSLFWYQQALGQGPEFLTYFQNEAQLDKSGLPSDRFFAERPEGSVSTLKIQRTQQEDSAVYLCASSLAESSWDEQFFGPGTRLTVL.